Listed below are T cell receptor beta chains from one sample, sequenced in a study of T cells after yellow fever vaccination. TCRdb ran MiXCR on the 5' RACE reads and lists one entry per CDR3 protein. The data hold 180,000 or so distinct CDR3 sequences, with 11% observed a single time. Specimen: CD8+ T cells sorted from PBMCs, collected 15 days after the yellow fever booster vaccination. These TCRs come from a man aged 18 to 35 who received the YFV17D yellow fever vaccine. Each CDR3 is given with its conserved first and last residue. The order of the fields is J gene, V gene, D gene, clone size, CDR3 DNA, CDR3 protein. D genes are given only for firm matches. Rows give clone size only sometimes, using once, few, many, or a class for an expanded clone.

J gene: TRBJ2-1; V gene: TRBV7-8; D gene: NA; clone size: NA; CDR3 DNA: TGTGCCAGCAGCCTCGCGGGTGGCACCTACAATGAGCAGTTCTTC; CDR3 protein: CASSLAGGTYNEQFF
J gene: TRBJ2-4; V gene: TRBV6-5; D gene: NA; clone size: few; CDR3 DNA: TGTGCCAGCAGTTACCCCCCGGGCATTCAGTACTTC; CDR3 protein: CASSYPPGIQYF
J gene: TRBJ1-5; V gene: TRBV28; D gene: NA; clone size: NA; CDR3 DNA: TGTGCCAGCACCCACAGGGTGGCTAGCAATCAGCCCCAGCATTTT; CDR3 protein: CASTHRVASNQPQHF
J gene: TRBJ1-1; V gene: TRBV5-4; D gene: NA; clone size: few; CDR3 DNA: TGTGCCAGCAGCTTTGGGGGGGCAGAGAACACTGAAGCTTTCTTT; CDR3 protein: CASSFGGAENTEAFF
J gene: TRBJ2-3; V gene: TRBV6-2/TRBV6-3; D gene: TRBD2; clone size: few; CDR3 DNA: TGTGCCAGCAGTTACAACCCTCGAGCGGGGGGCCTCCCAGATACGCAGTATTTT; CDR3 protein: CASSYNPRAGGLPDTQYF
J gene: TRBJ2-5; V gene: TRBV19; D gene: TRBD2; clone size: NA; CDR3 DNA: TGTGCCAGTAGTACACTGGGACTAGCGGGACACCAGACCCAGTACTTC; CDR3 protein: CASSTLGLAGHQTQYF
J gene: TRBJ2-7; V gene: TRBV5-4; D gene: TRBD1; clone size: NA; CDR3 DNA: TGTGCCAGCAGCTCGCCGGGACAGGGTTCCTACGAGCAGTACTTC; CDR3 protein: CASSSPGQGSYEQYF
J gene: TRBJ1-1; V gene: TRBV20-1; D gene: NA; clone size: few; CDR3 DNA: TGCAGTGCTAGAGATCCGGGGGGCACTGAAGCTTTCTTT; CDR3 protein: CSARDPGGTEAFF
J gene: TRBJ1-1; V gene: TRBV29-1; D gene: NA; clone size: many; CDR3 DNA: TGCAGCGTTGTCCGCACTGAAGCTTTCTTT; CDR3 protein: CSVVRTEAFF
J gene: TRBJ2-3; V gene: TRBV6-8; D gene: TRBD2; clone size: NA; CDR3 DNA: TGTGCCAGCAAACCGCCGGGACTAGCGCTATACACAGATACGCAGTATTTT; CDR3 protein: CASKPPGLALYTDTQYF
J gene: TRBJ1-5; V gene: TRBV10-1; D gene: TRBD1; clone size: few; CDR3 DNA: TGCGCCAGCAGTGGGACAGGGGGCGCCCAGCCCCAGCATTTT; CDR3 protein: CASSGTGGAQPQHF
J gene: TRBJ1-1; V gene: TRBV4-3; D gene: TRBD1; clone size: many; CDR3 DNA: TGCGCCAGCAGCCATTTACAGGGGGACACTGAAGCTTTCTTT; CDR3 protein: CASSHLQGDTEAFF
J gene: TRBJ2-7; V gene: TRBV5-1; D gene: TRBD2; clone size: NA; CDR3 DNA: TGCGCCAGCAGCTTAGCGGGGAACGTCTACGAGCAGTACTTC; CDR3 protein: CASSLAGNVYEQYF
J gene: TRBJ2-1; V gene: TRBV27; D gene: TRBD1; clone size: few; CDR3 DNA: TGTGCCAGCAGTCCACGGACAGGGGGCTGGAATGAGCAGTTCTTC; CDR3 protein: CASSPRTGGWNEQFF
J gene: TRBJ2-1; V gene: TRBV7-9; D gene: TRBD1; clone size: NA; CDR3 DNA: TGTGCCAGCAGGCCGACAGGGCAGCCCCTTTACAATGAGCAGTTCTTC; CDR3 protein: CASRPTGQPLYNEQFF
J gene: TRBJ2-1; V gene: TRBV4-3; D gene: TRBD1; clone size: NA; CDR3 DNA: TGCGCCAGCAGCCAACGGGTAACCGGGACAGGGCAGTGGAGCTCCTACAATGAGCAGTTCTTC; CDR3 protein: CASSQRVTGTGQWSSYNEQFF
J gene: TRBJ2-3; V gene: TRBV4-1; D gene: TRBD1; clone size: few; CDR3 DNA: TGCGCCAGCAGCCAGAGGGGACAGCTGAGCACAGATACGCAGTATTTT; CDR3 protein: CASSQRGQLSTDTQYF
J gene: TRBJ2-3; V gene: TRBV7-6; D gene: TRBD2; clone size: many; CDR3 DNA: TGTGCCAGCAGCTCGCTGGGCGGACTAGCGGGGGAGAAGACGCAGTATTTT; CDR3 protein: CASSSLGGLAGEKTQYF
J gene: TRBJ2-3; V gene: TRBV7-2; D gene: TRBD2; clone size: NA; CDR3 DNA: TGTGCCAGCAGCTTAGGGCCTGGGCTAGCGGGGGGCCGGGATACGCAGTATTTT; CDR3 protein: CASSLGPGLAGGRDTQYF
J gene: TRBJ2-1; V gene: TRBV4-1; D gene: TRBD1; clone size: NA; CDR3 DNA: TGCGCCAGCAGCCAAGTGTGGAACAGGGGTTACTACAATGAGCAGTTCTTC; CDR3 protein: CASSQVWNRGYYNEQFF
J gene: TRBJ1-2; V gene: TRBV3-1; D gene: NA; clone size: NA; CDR3 DNA: TGTGCCAGCAGCCAACAGGTAACTAGAACAGGACTCGGCTACACCTTC; CDR3 protein: CASSQQVTRTGLGYTF
J gene: TRBJ2-1; V gene: TRBV2; D gene: NA; clone size: few; CDR3 DNA: TGTGCCAGCAGTGAAGCGGACAGCCCATACAATGAGCAGTTCTTC; CDR3 protein: CASSEADSPYNEQFF
J gene: TRBJ1-6; V gene: TRBV6-2/TRBV6-3; D gene: TRBD1; clone size: NA; CDR3 DNA: TGTGCCAGCAGTCGCCCAGGGACAGCCAATTCACCCCTCCACTTT; CDR3 protein: CASSRPGTANSPLHF
J gene: TRBJ1-2; V gene: TRBV4-1; D gene: NA; clone size: NA; CDR3 DNA: TGCGCCAGCAGCCAAGGACAATGGTATGGCTACACCTTC; CDR3 protein: CASSQGQWYGYTF
J gene: TRBJ2-1; V gene: TRBV5-1; D gene: NA; clone size: many; CDR3 DNA: TGCGCCAGCAGCTTGTGGCGGCAGACAGACAATGAGCAGTTCTTC; CDR3 protein: CASSLWRQTDNEQFF
J gene: TRBJ1-3; V gene: TRBV5-5; D gene: NA; clone size: few; CDR3 DNA: TGTGCCAGCAGCTTGGGACAGAACTCTGGAAACACCATATATTTT; CDR3 protein: CASSLGQNSGNTIYF
J gene: TRBJ2-5; V gene: TRBV20-1; D gene: NA; clone size: NA; CDR3 DNA: TGCAGTGCTAGAGATATAGGCGCAGAGACCCAGTACTTC; CDR3 protein: CSARDIGAETQYF
J gene: TRBJ1-5; V gene: TRBV6-2/TRBV6-3; D gene: NA; clone size: few; CDR3 DNA: TGTGCCAGCAGTTATATGGGGGGCTATCAGCCCCAGCATTTT; CDR3 protein: CASSYMGGYQPQHF
J gene: TRBJ2-3; V gene: TRBV7-2; D gene: TRBD1; clone size: NA; CDR3 DNA: TGTGCCAGCACCACCCGTGACAGGGGGAGATGGACAGATACGCAGTATTTT; CDR3 protein: CASTTRDRGRWTDTQYF
J gene: TRBJ1-2; V gene: TRBV5-6; D gene: NA; clone size: NA; CDR3 DNA: TGTGCCAGCAGCCCCCGGGGGAGCGTGAGCTACACCTTC; CDR3 protein: CASSPRGSVSYTF
J gene: TRBJ2-3; V gene: TRBV9; D gene: TRBD2; clone size: NA; CDR3 DNA: TGTGCCAGCAGTTCCCTCCAGCGGGAAAGCACAGATACGCAGTATTTT; CDR3 protein: CASSSLQRESTDTQYF
J gene: TRBJ2-7; V gene: TRBV25-1; D gene: NA; clone size: few; CDR3 DNA: TGTGCCAGCAGTGCCTACGAGCAGTACTTC; CDR3 protein: CASSAYEQYF
J gene: TRBJ2-7; V gene: TRBV20-1; D gene: TRBD1; clone size: many; CDR3 DNA: TGCAGTGCTGTCCGGGACAGATACTACGAGCAGTACTTC; CDR3 protein: CSAVRDRYYEQYF
J gene: TRBJ2-7; V gene: TRBV12-3/TRBV12-4; D gene: NA; clone size: few; CDR3 DNA: TGTGCCAGCAGTTTATATCCAGCCTACGAGCAGTACTTC; CDR3 protein: CASSLYPAYEQYF
J gene: TRBJ1-5; V gene: TRBV4-1; D gene: NA; clone size: NA; CDR3 DNA: TGCGCCAGCAGCCAAGAACGTCAGGATAATCAGCCCCAGCATTTT; CDR3 protein: CASSQERQDNQPQHF
J gene: TRBJ1-5; V gene: TRBV15; D gene: NA; clone size: few; CDR3 DNA: TGTGCCACCAGCCCGGGGGGGCAGCCCCAGCATTTT; CDR3 protein: CATSPGGQPQHF
J gene: TRBJ2-3; V gene: TRBV28; D gene: TRBD1; clone size: few; CDR3 DNA: TGTGCCAGCACCCGGACAGGGGGCGCCGGGGATGCGCAGTATTTT; CDR3 protein: CASTRTGGAGDAQYF
J gene: TRBJ2-6; V gene: TRBV7-9; D gene: NA; clone size: few; CDR3 DNA: TGTGCCAGCAGCTTAGCCGGGACTGGGGCCAACGTCCTGACTTTC; CDR3 protein: CASSLAGTGANVLTF
J gene: TRBJ1-1; V gene: TRBV12-3/TRBV12-4; D gene: NA; clone size: few; CDR3 DNA: TGTGCCAGCAGTTCTTTCGAGGGAAGGGCTGAAGCTTTCTTT; CDR3 protein: CASSSFEGRAEAFF
J gene: TRBJ2-5; V gene: TRBV4-1; D gene: NA; clone size: NA; CDR3 DNA: TGCGCCAGCAGCCAACCGTTGGGACATGCTACGGAGACCCAGTACTTC; CDR3 protein: CASSQPLGHATETQYF
J gene: TRBJ1-1; V gene: TRBV5-1; D gene: NA; clone size: many; CDR3 DNA: TGTGCCAGCAGCTTGGCCCAGAACACTGAAGCTTTCTTT; CDR3 protein: CASSLAQNTEAFF
J gene: TRBJ2-1; V gene: TRBV6-1; D gene: NA; clone size: few; CDR3 DNA: TGTGCCAGCACTTACCGGACAGTAAATGAGCAGTTCTTC; CDR3 protein: CASTYRTVNEQFF
J gene: TRBJ2-3; V gene: TRBV9; D gene: NA; clone size: many; CDR3 DNA: TGTGCCAGCAGCGTAGCTAGGCTCGCTAATACGCAGTATTTT; CDR3 protein: CASSVARLANTQYF
J gene: TRBJ1-1; V gene: TRBV6-1; D gene: NA; clone size: NA; CDR3 DNA: TGTGCCAGCAGTGATAGTCAAGTGAACACTGAAGCTTTCTTT; CDR3 protein: CASSDSQVNTEAFF
J gene: TRBJ1-3; V gene: TRBV4-3; D gene: NA; clone size: NA; CDR3 DNA: TGCGCCAGCAGCCAAGCGCCGACCGTCTCTGGAAACACCATATATTTT; CDR3 protein: CASSQAPTVSGNTIYF
J gene: TRBJ2-5; V gene: TRBV30; D gene: NA; clone size: few; CDR3 DNA: TGTGCCTGGAGTTGGAGGGGAGAGACCCAGTACTTC; CDR3 protein: CAWSWRGETQYF
J gene: TRBJ2-7; V gene: TRBV7-6; D gene: TRBD1; clone size: many; CDR3 DNA: TGTGCCAGCAGCTGGGACACAGGGGGCAACGAGCAGTACTTC; CDR3 protein: CASSWDTGGNEQYF
J gene: TRBJ2-7; V gene: TRBV4-1; D gene: NA; clone size: few; CDR3 DNA: TGCGCCAGCAGCCAAGAGGGGACACGTACCTACGAGCAGTACTTC; CDR3 protein: CASSQEGTRTYEQYF
J gene: TRBJ2-2; V gene: TRBV20-1; D gene: TRBD1; clone size: NA; CDR3 DNA: TGCAGTGCTAGAGGGTCCGGGACAGCGAACACCGGGGAGCTGTTTTTT; CDR3 protein: CSARGSGTANTGELFF
J gene: TRBJ2-3; V gene: TRBV4-1; D gene: TRBD1; clone size: many; CDR3 DNA: TGCGCCAGCAGCCAAGAGGACAGGGGTAGCACAGATACGCAGTATTTT; CDR3 protein: CASSQEDRGSTDTQYF
J gene: TRBJ2-7; V gene: TRBV6-2/TRBV6-3; D gene: NA; clone size: few; CDR3 DNA: TGTGCCAGCAAGTTGGCGGGGGCCTCCTACGAGCAGTACTTC; CDR3 protein: CASKLAGASYEQYF
J gene: TRBJ2-5; V gene: TRBV6-6; D gene: NA; clone size: NA; CDR3 DNA: TGTGCCAGCAGTTACTCGGGGGGGCTGGAGACCCAGTACTTC; CDR3 protein: CASSYSGGLETQYF
J gene: TRBJ1-1; V gene: TRBV6-5; D gene: NA; clone size: many; CDR3 DNA: TGTGCCAGCAGTTACGGTCGGGGACCCCTAAACACTGAAGCTTTCTTT; CDR3 protein: CASSYGRGPLNTEAFF
J gene: TRBJ1-2; V gene: TRBV7-9; D gene: NA; clone size: NA; CDR3 DNA: TGTGCCAGCAGCTTCAGGGTTGGCTACACCTTC; CDR3 protein: CASSFRVGYTF
J gene: TRBJ2-5; V gene: TRBV28; D gene: TRBD1; clone size: few; CDR3 DNA: TGTGCCAGCAGTTTGGGACAGGGGTTTATGCAGACCCAGTACTTC; CDR3 protein: CASSLGQGFMQTQYF
J gene: TRBJ2-1; V gene: TRBV3-1; D gene: TRBD2; clone size: few; CDR3 DNA: TGTGCCAGCAGCCCAGGCCCTCTAGCGGGGGTCGGCAATGAGCAGTTCTTC; CDR3 protein: CASSPGPLAGVGNEQFF
J gene: TRBJ2-5; V gene: TRBV12-5; D gene: TRBD1; clone size: NA; CDR3 DNA: TGTGCTAGTGGTTTGCTGGACAGGGGCAAAGAGACCCAGTACTTC; CDR3 protein: CASGLLDRGKETQYF